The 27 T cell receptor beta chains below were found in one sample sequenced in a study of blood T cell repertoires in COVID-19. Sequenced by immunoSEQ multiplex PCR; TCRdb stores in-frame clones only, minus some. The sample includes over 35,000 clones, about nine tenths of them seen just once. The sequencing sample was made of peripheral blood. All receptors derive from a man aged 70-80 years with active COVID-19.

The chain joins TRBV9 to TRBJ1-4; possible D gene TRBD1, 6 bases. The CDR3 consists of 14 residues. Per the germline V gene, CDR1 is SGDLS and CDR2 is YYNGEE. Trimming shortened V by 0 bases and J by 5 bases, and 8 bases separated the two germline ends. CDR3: CASSVAQGNEKLFF. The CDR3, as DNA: TGTGCCAGCAGCGTAGCTCAGGGGAATGAAAAACTGTTTTTT.

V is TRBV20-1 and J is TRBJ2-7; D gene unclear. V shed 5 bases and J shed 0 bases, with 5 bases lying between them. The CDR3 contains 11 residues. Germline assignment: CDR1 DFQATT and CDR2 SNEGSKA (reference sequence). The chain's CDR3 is CSAFNSYEQYF. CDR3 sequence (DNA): TGCAGTGCTTTTAACTCCTACGAGCAGTACTTC.

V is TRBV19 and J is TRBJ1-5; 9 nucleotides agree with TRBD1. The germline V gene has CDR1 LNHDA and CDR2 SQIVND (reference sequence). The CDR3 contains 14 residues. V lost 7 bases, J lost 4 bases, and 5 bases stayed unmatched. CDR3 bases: TGTGCCAGTAAGCCCGGGACAGGGAATCAGCCCCAGCATTTT. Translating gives CASKPGTGNQPQHF.

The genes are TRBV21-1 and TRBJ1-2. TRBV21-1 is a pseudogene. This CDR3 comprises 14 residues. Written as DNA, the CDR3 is TGTGCCAACAGCAAGCCCGGAGTTCGTTATGGCTACACCTTC. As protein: CANSKPGVRYGYTF.

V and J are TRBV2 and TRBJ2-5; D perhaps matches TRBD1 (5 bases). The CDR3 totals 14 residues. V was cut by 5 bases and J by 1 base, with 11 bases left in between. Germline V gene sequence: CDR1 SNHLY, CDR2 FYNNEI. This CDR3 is CASSPGQIQETQYF. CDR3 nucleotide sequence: TGTGCCAGCAGTCCCGGACAAATCCAAGAGACCCAGTACTTC.

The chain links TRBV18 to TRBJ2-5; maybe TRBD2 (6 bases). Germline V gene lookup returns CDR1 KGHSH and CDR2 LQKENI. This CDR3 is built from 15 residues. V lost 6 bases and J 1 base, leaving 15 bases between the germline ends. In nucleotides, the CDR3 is TGTGCCAGCTCCCTCGACGGGACTCCCCAAGAGACCCAGTACTTC. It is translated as CASSLDGTPQETQYF.

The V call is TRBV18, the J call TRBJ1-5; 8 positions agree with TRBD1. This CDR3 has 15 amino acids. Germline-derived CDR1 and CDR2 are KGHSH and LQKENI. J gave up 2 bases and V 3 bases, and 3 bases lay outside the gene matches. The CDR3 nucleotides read TGTGCCAGCTCACCGCGGACAGGGCGCAATCAGCCCCAGCATTTT. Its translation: CASSPRTGRNQPQHF.

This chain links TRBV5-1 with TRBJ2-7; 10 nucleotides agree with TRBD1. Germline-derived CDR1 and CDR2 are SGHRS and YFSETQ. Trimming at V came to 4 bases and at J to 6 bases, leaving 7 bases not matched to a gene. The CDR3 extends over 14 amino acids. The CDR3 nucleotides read TGCGCCAGCAGCCCGGGGACAGGGGTAGGCGAGCAGTACTTC. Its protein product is CASSPGTGVGEQYF.

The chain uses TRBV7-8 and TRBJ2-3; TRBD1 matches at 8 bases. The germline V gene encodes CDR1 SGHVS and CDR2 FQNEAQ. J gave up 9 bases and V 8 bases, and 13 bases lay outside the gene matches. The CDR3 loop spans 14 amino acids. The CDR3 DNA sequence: TGTGCCAGCGGGGACAGGACAGCCCATTACACGCAGTATTTT. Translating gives CASGDRTAHYTQYF.

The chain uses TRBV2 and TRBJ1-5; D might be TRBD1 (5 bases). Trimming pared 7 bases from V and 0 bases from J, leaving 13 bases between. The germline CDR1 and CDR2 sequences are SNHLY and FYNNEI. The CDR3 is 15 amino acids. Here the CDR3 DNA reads TGTGCCAGCAAGTCACAGGCCTATAGCAATCAGCCCCAGCATTTT. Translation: CASKSQAYSNQPQHF. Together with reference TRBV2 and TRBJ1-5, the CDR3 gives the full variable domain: EPEVTQTPSHQVTQMGQEVILRCVPISNHLYFYWYRQILGQKVEFLVSFYNNEISEKSEIFDDQFSVERPDGSNFTLKIRSTKLEDSAMYFCASKSQAYSNQPQHFGDGTRLSIL.

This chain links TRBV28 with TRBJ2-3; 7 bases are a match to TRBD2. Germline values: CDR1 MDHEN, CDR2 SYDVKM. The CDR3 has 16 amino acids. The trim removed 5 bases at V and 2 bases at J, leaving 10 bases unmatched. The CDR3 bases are TGTGCCAGCAGTACCCCACAAGCGGGGTCCACAGATACGCAGTATTTT. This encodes CASSTPQAGSTDTQYF.

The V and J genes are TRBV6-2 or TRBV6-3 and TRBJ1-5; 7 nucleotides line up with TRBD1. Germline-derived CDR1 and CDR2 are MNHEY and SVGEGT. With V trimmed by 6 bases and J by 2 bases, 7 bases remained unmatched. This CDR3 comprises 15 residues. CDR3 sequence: CASSPVGTGNQPQHF. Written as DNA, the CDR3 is TGTGCCAGCAGCCCCGTAGGGACAGGCAATCAGCCCCAGCATTTT.

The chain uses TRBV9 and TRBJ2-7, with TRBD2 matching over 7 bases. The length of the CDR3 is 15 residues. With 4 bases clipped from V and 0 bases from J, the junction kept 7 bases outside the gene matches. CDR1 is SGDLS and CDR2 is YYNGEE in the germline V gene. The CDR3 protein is CASSPREGYSYEQYF. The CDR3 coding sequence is TGTGCCAGCAGCCCGAGGGAGGGGTACTCCTACGAGCAGTACTTC.

The CDR3 region has the DNA TGCAGCGTGGGACTAGCGGGTTTATACACCGGGGAGCTGTTTTTT. This gives the protein CSVGLAGLYTGELFF. The chain employs TRBV29-1 and TRBJ2-2, with 12 bases that match TRBD2. Germline V gene lookup returns CDR1 SQVTM and CDR2 ANQGSEA. The CDR3 loop spans 15 amino acids. V lost 6 bases to trimming and J lost 3 bases; unmatched junction nucleotides: 5.

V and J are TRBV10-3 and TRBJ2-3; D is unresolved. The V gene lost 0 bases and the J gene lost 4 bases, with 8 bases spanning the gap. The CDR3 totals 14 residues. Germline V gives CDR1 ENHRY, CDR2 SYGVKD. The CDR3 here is CAISESTRSDTQYF. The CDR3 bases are TGTGCCATCAGTGAGTCAACCAGGTCAGATACGCAGTATTTT.

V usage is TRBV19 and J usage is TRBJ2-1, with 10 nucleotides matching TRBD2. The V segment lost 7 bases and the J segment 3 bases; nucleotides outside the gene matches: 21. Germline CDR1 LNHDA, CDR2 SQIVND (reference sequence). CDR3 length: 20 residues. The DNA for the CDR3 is TGTGCCAGTACCCCTACGGGACTCCCGAGGGCTAGCGGGAGCTACAATGAGCAGTTCTTC. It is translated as CASTPTGLPRASGSYNEQFF.

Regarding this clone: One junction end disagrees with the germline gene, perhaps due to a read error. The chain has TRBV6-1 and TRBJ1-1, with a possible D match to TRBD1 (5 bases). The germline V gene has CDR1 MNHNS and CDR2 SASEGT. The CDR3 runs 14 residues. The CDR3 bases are TGTGCCAGCAGTGAACGCCGGGACTCTACTGAGGCTTTCTTT. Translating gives CASSERRDSTEAFF.

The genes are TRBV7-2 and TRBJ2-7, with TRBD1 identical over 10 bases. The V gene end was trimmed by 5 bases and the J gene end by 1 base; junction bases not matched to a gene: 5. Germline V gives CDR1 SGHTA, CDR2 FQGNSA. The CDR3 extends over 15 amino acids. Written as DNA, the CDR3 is TGTGCCAGCAGCCCCGGGACAGGGGAATCCTACGAGCAGTACTTC. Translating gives CASSPGTGESYEQYF.

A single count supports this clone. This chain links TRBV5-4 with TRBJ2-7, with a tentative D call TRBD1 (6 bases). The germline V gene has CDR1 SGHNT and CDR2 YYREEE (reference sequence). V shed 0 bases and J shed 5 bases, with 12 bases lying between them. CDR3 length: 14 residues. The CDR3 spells CASSLAGGTNEQYF. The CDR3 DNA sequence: TGTGCCAGCAGCTTGGCTGGGGGCACGAACGAGCAGTACTTC.

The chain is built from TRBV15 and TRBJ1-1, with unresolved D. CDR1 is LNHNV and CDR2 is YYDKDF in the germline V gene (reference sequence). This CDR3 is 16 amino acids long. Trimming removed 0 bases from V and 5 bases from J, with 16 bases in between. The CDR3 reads CATSRDRVAYLTEAFF. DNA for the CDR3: TGTGCCACCAGCAGAGATCGGGTGGCATACCTAACTGAAGCTTTCTTT.

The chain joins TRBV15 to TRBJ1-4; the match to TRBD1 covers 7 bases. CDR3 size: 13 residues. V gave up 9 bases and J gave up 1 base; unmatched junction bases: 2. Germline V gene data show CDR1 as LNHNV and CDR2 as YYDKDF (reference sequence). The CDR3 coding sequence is TGTGCCACACGACAGGGAACTAATGAAAAACTGTTTTTT. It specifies CATRQGTNEKLFF.

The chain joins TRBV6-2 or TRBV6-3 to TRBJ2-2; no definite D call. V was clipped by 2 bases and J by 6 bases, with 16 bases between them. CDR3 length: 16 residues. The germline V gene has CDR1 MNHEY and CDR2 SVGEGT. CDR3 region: CASSYDPRKGAGELFF. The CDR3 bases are TGTGCCAGCAGTTACGATCCACGGAAAGGAGCCGGGGAGCTGTTTTTT.

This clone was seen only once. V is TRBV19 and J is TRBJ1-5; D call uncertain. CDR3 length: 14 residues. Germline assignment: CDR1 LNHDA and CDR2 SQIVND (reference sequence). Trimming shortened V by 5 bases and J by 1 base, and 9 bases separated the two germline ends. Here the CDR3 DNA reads TGTGCCAGTAGTCTGACTAGCAGCAATCAGCCCCAGCATTTT. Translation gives CASSLTSSNQPQHF.

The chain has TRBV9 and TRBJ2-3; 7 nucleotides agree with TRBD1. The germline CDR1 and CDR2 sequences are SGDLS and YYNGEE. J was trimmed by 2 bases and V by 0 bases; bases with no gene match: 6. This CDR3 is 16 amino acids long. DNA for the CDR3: TGTGCCAGCAGCGTAGCCCCGGGACAGTACACAGATACGCAGTATTTT. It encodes CASSVAPGQYTDTQYF.

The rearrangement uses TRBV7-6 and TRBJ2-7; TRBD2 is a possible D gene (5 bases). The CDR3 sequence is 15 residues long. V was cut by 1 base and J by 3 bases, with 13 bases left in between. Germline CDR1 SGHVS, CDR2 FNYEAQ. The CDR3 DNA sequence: TGTGCCAGCAGCTTAGGCGGAGGCGGCAACTACGAGCAGTACTTC. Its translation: CASSLGGGGNYEQYF.

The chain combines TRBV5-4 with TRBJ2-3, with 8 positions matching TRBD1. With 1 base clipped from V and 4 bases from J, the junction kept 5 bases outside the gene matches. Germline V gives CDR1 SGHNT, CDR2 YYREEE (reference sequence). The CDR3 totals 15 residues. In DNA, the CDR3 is TGTGCCAGCAGCTTGAAGACAGGGGTTGCAGATACGCAGTATTTT. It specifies CASSLKTGVADTQYF.

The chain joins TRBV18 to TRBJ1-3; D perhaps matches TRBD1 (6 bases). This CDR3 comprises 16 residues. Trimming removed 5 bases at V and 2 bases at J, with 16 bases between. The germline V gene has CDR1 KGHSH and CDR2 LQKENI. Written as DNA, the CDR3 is TGTGCCAGCTCATACCGGGGCACAGGGCCTGGAAACACCATATATTTT. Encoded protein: CASSYRGTGPGNTIYF.